The 21 T cell receptor beta chains below come from one sample, sequenced in a study of blood T cell repertoires in COVID-19. The protocol was immunoSEQ multiplex PCR, while the TCRdb copy is restricted to in-frame clones and leaves out a portion. The repertoire holds 200,000 to 300,000 clones, with roughly 80% as singletons. The source material was peripheral blood. These TCRs come from a woman in her late teens or twenties with acute or convalescent COVID-19.

The chain carries TRBV7-2 and TRBJ2-7; tentative D call: TRBD2 (6 bases). This CDR3 has 15 amino acids. Germline-derived CDR1 and CDR2 are SGHTA and FQGNSA. Trimming left V 1 base short and J 2 bases short, with 12 bases between. This CDR3 reads CASSLGWDSPYEQYF. The CDR3 DNA follows: TGTGCCAGCAGCTTAGGATGGGACTCTCCCTACGAGCAGTACTTC.

V gene TRBV5-1 combines with J gene TRBJ2-3, with D tentatively TRBD1 (5 bases). This CDR3 is built from 15 residues. The germline CDR1 and CDR2 sequences are SGHRS and YFSETQ. Between the trimmed V and J ends, which lost 0 bases and 4 bases, there was a span of 12 bases. CDR3 in DNA: TGCGCCAGCAGCTTGGAATTTATGGGGCCAGATACGCAGTATTTT. Encoded protein: CASSLEFMGPDTQYF. Full variable domain (rest looked up from reference TRBV5-1 and TRBJ2-3): KAGVTQTPRYLIKTRGQQVTLSCSPISGHRSVSWYQQTPGQGLQFLFEYFSETQRNKGNFPGRFSGRQFSNSRSEMNVSTLELGDSALYLCASSLEFMGPDTQYFGPGTRLTVL.

The count of this clone is one. The chain carries TRBV27 and TRBJ2-7; 9 nucleotides agree with TRBD1. The CDR3 has 14 residues. Germline CDR1 MNHEY, CDR2 SMNVEV (reference sequence). V shed 5 bases and J 9 bases; nucleotides not matched to a gene: 11. In nucleotides, the CDR3 is TGTGCCAGCAGTCTCCCGGGACAGGGTGTAGGGCAGTACTTC. It specifies CASSLPGQGVGQYF.

The chain combines TRBV21-1 with TRBJ2-7; the table gives TRBD2 as D, unverified against the DNA. TRBV21-1 is marked as a pseudogene. The CDR3 has 15 residues. The CDR3 DNA follows: TGTGCCAGCAGCAAAGACGCGGCAGTCACCTACGAGCAGTACTTC. Encoded protein: CASSKDAAVTYEQYF.

The chain uses TRBV10-3 and TRBJ2-1; 11 bases match TRBD1. This CDR3 is built from 14 residues. Germline lookup yields CDR1 ENHRY and CDR2 SYGVKD. The V and J ends lost 6 bases and 7 bases, in that order; junction bases with no gene match: 5. Here the CDR3 reads CAIRGQGALNEQFF. The CDR3 DNA sequence: TGTGCCATCAGAGGACAGGGGGCGTTGAATGAGCAGTTCTTC.

This clone is a singleton in its sample. The chain couples TRBV29-1 to TRBJ2-1; possible D gene TRBD2, 6 bases. CDR3 size: 15 residues. Germline CDR1 is SQVTM and CDR2 is ANQGSEA. V was pared by 2 bases and J by 0 bases, with 11 bases between. CDR3 residues: CSVESSVSSYNEQFF. The CDR3 bases are TGCAGCGTTGAATCTAGCGTTAGCTCCTACAATGAGCAGTTCTTC.

This chain joins TRBV4-3 and TRBJ2-4; maybe TRBD1 (5 bases). CDR1 and CDR2 from the germline V gene are LGHNA and YSLEER. The CDR3 is 14 amino acids. The germline V and J ends were trimmed by 0 bases and 7 bases, with 10 bases remaining between them. Here the CDR3 DNA reads TGCGCCAGCAGCCAAGATCGAGCAGGGAACATTCAGTACTTC. Amino acid sequence: CASSQDRAGNIQYF.

J is TRBJ2-7 and V is TRBV6-5, with 8 bases that match TRBD2. CDR3 length: 15 residues. Germline V gene data show CDR1 as MNHEY and CDR2 as SVGAGI. Losses at the gene ends were 6 bases for V and 2 bases for J; bases not matched to a gene: 9. The DNA of the CDR3 is TGTGCCAGCAGACCTATAGCGGGACAAACCTACGAGCAGTACTTC. Protein product: CASRPIAGQTYEQYF.

This clone has a single count. This chain links TRBV12-3 or TRBV12-4 with TRBJ2-1, with no clear D. Trimming took 2 bases from V and 9 from J, leaving 11 bases between them. This CDR3 has 13 residues. The CDR3 bases are TGTGCCAGCAGTTTACCCCCGACTCTTGAGCAGTTCTTC. Its protein is CASSLPPTLEQFF.

The chain has TRBV18 and TRBJ2-2, with a tentative D call TRBD1 (6 bases). The V gene lost 4 bases and the J gene lost 0 bases, with 15 bases spanning the gap. CDR3 length: 17 amino acids. CDR1 is KGHSH, CDR2 LQKENI, per germline. This CDR3 reads CASSQQTGLANTGELFF. CDR3 bases: TGTGCCAGCTCACAACAGACAGGACTCGCGAACACCGGGGAGCTGTTTTTT.

The chain joins TRBV19 to TRBJ2-3; D gene ambiguous. Germline CDR1 and CDR2: LNHDA and SQIVND (reference sequence). This CDR3 spans 12 amino acids. V shed 3 bases and J shed 3 bases, with 4 bases lying between them. The CDR3 region is CASSIRTDTQYF. The CDR3 nucleotides are TGTGCCAGTAGTATTCGGACAGATACGCAGTATTTT. The full variable domain, completed using reference TRBV19 and TRBJ2-3, is DGGITQSPKYLFRKEGQNVTLSCEQNLNHDAMYWYRQDPGQGLRLIYYSQIVNDFQKGDIAEGYSVSREKKESFPLTVTSAQKNPTAFYLCASSIRTDTQYFGPGTRLTVL.

The gene calls are TRBV6-5 and TRBJ2-2, with D unresolved. This CDR3 is built from 15 residues. Germline V gives CDR1 MNHEY, CDR2 SVGAGI. The V end was cut by 2 bases, the J end by 2 bases, with 9 bases between. CDR3 protein: CASSYLAENTGELFF. Written as DNA, the CDR3 is TGTGCCAGCAGTTACCTGGCGGAAAACACCGGGGAGCTGTTTTTT.

The V and J genes are TRBV10-3 and TRBJ2-1, with TRBD1 matching 9 bases. CDR3 length: 14 residues. Germline V lookup: CDR1 ENHRY, CDR2 SYGVKD. Trimming at V came to 3 bases and at J to 8 bases, leaving 5 bases not matched to a gene. The DNA for the CDR3 is TGTGCCATCAGTGAACAGGGGGCGGGCGATGAGCAGTTCTTC. As protein: CAISEQGAGDEQFF.

This clone appeared once. The chain links TRBV28 to TRBJ2-7; TRBD1 matches at 7 bases. V shed 5 bases, J shed 1 base, and the junction held 5 bases outside the gene matches. The V gene's germline CDR1 is MDHEN and CDR2 SYDVKM. The CDR3 contains 14 residues. The CDR3 sequence: CASSLDRASYEQYF. The CDR3 nucleotides read TGTGCCAGCAGTCTCGACAGGGCTTCCTACGAGCAGTACTTC.

This chain uses TRBV6-5 with TRBJ1-2; possible D gene TRBD1, 5 bases. The CDR3 is 15 amino acids. The germline V and J ends were trimmed by 9 bases and 2 bases, with 19 bases remaining between them. Germline V gives CDR1 MNHEY, CDR2 SVGAGI. The CDR3 DNA reads TGTGCCAGTCATTCCACGGGGGATGGGAACTATGGCTACACCTTC. The encoded protein is CASHSTGDGNYGYTF.

The chain uses TRBV20-1 and TRBJ2-5, with D unresolved. V dropped 6 bases and J dropped 4 bases, with 9 bases sitting between them. Germline V gene sequence: CDR1 DFQATT, CDR2 SNEGSKA (reference sequence). The CDR3 is 11 residues long. The CDR3 nucleotides read TGCAGTGCCAGGATCGGAGAGACCCAGTACTTC. Protein: CSARIGETQYF.

The V call is TRBV4-1, the J call TRBJ2-2, with TRBD2 as a possible D gene (6 bases). V lost 4 bases to trimming and J lost 5 bases, with 8 bases between them. The CDR3 is 13 amino acids. Looked up from germline, CDR1 is MGHRA and CDR2 is YSYEKL. This chain's CDR3 is CASSPEGTGELFF. The CDR3 bases are TGCGCCAGCAGCCCGGAGGGGACCGGGGAGCTGTTTTTT.

This clone was detected only a few times. The gene calls are TRBV11-2 and TRBJ1-2; possible D gene TRBD1, 6 bases. The CDR3 covers 14 residues. Germline loops: CDR1 SGHAT, CDR2 FQNNGV. Trimming took 0 bases from V and 4 from J, leaving 9 bases between them. Here the CDR3 reads CASSLEGAGYGYTF. The DNA of the CDR3 is TGTGCCAGCAGCTTAGAGGGGGCTGGCTATGGCTACACCTTC.

V and J are TRBV7-2 and TRBJ2-3; 8 bases fit TRBD2. Unmatched junction bases numbered 9, after V lost 5 bases and J lost 2 bases. There are 16 residues in the CDR3. CDR1 is SGHTA, CDR2 FQGNSA, per germline. The CDR3 coding sequence is TGTGCCAGCAGCCCACTACTAGCGGCACTCACAGATACGCAGTATTTT. The encoded protein is CASSPLLAALTDTQYF.

The chain is built from TRBV5-4 and TRBJ2-7, with a possible D match to TRBD2 (6 bases). Germline CDR1 is SGHNT and CDR2 is YYREEE (reference sequence). The CDR3 consists of 15 residues. Trimming left V 0 bases short and J 7 bases short, with 17 bases between. The CDR3: CASSLGAGTLIEQYF. The DNA of the CDR3 is TGTGCCAGCAGCTTGGGAGCGGGCACACTAATTGAGCAGTACTTC.

The chain is built from TRBV7-9 and TRBJ2-7; D might be TRBD2 (6 bases). The ends were cut back, 5 bases at V and 2 bases at J, with 10 bases in the middle. CDR3 length: 13 amino acids. In germline, CDR1 is SEHNR, CDR2 FQNEAQ (reference sequence). CDR3 bases: TGTGCCAGCAGCCGGGGACTTGCCTACGAGCAGTACTTC. This translates into CASSRGLAYEQYF.